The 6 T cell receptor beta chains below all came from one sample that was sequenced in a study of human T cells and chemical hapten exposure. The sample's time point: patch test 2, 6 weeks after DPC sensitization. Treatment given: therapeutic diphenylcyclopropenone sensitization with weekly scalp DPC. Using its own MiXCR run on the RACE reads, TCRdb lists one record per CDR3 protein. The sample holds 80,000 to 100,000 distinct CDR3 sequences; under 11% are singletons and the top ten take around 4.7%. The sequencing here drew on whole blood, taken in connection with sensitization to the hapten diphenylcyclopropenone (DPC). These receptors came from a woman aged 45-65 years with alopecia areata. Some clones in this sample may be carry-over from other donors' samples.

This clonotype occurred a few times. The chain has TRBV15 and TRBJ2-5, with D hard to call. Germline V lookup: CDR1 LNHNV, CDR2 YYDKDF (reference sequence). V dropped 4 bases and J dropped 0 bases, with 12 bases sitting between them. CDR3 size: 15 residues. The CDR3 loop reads CATSKNPTYQETQYF. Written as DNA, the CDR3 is TGTGCCACCAGCAAAAACCCCACATACCAAGAGACCCAGTACTTC.

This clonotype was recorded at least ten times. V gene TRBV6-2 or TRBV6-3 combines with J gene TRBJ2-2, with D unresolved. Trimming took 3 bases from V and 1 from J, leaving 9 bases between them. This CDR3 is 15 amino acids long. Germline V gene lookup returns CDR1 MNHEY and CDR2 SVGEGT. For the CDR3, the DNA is TGTGCCAGCAGTTATGGGCAGGTGAACACCGGGGAGCTGTTTTTT. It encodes CASSYGQVNTGELFF.

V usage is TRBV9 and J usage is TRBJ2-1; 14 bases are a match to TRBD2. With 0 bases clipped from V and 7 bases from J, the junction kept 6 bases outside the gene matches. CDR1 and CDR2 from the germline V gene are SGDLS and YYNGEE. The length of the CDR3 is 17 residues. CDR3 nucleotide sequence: TGTGCCAGCAGCGTAGCGGGGACTAGCGGGAGATTAAATGAGCAGTTCTTC. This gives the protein CASSVAGTSGRLNEQFF.

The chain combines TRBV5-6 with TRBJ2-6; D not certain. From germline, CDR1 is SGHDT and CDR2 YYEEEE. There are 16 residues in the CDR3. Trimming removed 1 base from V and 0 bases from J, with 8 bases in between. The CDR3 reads CASSLWSGSGANVLTF. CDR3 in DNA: TGTGCCAGCAGCTTGTGGAGTGGCTCTGGGGCCAACGTCCTGACTTTC.

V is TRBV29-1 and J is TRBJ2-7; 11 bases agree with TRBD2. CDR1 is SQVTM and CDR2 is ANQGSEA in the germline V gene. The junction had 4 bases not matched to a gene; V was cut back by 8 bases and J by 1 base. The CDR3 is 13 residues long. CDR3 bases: TGCAGCACTAGCGGGAGTGGTTCCTACGAGCAGTACTTC. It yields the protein CSTSGSGSYEQYF.

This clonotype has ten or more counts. In nucleotides, the CDR3 is TGTGCCAGCAGCACAATTTCCGGGACAGGGAACCCAAACACTGAAGCTTTCTTT. It yields the protein CASSTISGTGNPNTEAFF. The chain uses TRBV3-1 and TRBJ1-1; 9 nucleotides align to TRBD1. The length of the CDR3 is 18 residues. In germline, CDR1 is LGHDT, CDR2 YNNKEL (reference sequence). J gave up 2 bases and V 5 bases, and 15 bases lay outside the gene matches.